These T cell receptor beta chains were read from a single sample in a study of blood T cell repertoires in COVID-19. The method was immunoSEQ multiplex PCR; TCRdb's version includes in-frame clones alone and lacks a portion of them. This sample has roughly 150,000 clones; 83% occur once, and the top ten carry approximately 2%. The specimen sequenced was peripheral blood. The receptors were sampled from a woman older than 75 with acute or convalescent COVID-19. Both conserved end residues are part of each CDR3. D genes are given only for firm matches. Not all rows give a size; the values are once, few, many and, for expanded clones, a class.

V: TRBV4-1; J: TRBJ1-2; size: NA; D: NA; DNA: TGCGCCAGCAGCCAGGCCACAACAGTTCCCCGTGGCTACACCTTC; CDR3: CASSQATTVPRGYTF
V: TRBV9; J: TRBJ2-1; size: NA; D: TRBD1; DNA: TGTGCCAGCATGAGGGGATCTACAGGGGACAATGAGCAGTTCTTC; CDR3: CASMRGSTGDNEQFF
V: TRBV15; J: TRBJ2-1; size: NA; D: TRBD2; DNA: TGTGCCACCAGCAGGGACCCGGGACTAGGACAAAATGAGCAGTTCTTC; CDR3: CATSRDPGLGQNEQFF
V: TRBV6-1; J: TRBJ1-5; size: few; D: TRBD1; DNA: TGTGCCAGCAGTCCTACAGGGGGCCATCAGCCCCAGCATTTT; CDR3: CASSPTGGHQPQHF
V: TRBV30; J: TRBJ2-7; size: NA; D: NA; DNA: TGTGCCTGGAGTATGTTGGGCCCAGGAGAGCAGTACTTC; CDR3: CAWSMLGPGEQYF
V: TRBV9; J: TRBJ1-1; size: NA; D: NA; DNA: TGTGCCAGCAGCGGCATTTCGGCCAGAGCGAAGACTGAAGCTTTCTTT; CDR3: CASSGISARAKTEAFF
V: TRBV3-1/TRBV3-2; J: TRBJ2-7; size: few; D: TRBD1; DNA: TGTGCCAGTAAGAGGTCCTCTAAGACAGGGCCAACCTACGAGCAGTACTTC; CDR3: CASKRSSKTGPTYEQYF
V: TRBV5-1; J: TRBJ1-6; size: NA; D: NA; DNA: TGCGCCAGCAGCTTGGCCTCAGGGGACTCACCCCTCCACTTT; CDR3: CASSLASGDSPLHF
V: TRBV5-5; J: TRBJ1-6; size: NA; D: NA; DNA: TGTGCCAGCAGCTTGAGGGACTTAAATAATTCACCCCTCCACTTT; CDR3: CASSLRDLNNSPLHF
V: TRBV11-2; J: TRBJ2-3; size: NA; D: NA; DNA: TGTGCCAGCAGCTATCCCAGCGCCAGCACAGATACGCAGTATTTT; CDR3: CASSYPSASTDTQYF
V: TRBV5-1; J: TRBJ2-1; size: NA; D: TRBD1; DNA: TGCGCCAGCAGCCGGGGACAGGACACTAGCTGGGATGAGCAGTTCTTC; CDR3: CASSRGQDTSWDEQFF
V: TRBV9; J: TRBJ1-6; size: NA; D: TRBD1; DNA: TGTGCCAGCAGCGTACAGCCCGGGACAGGGGATTCACCCCTCCACTTT; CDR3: CASSVQPGTGDSPLHF
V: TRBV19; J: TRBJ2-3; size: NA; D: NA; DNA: TGTGCCAGTAGTATCGCCGGAGGGACAGATACGCAGTATTTT; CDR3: CASSIAGGTDTQYF
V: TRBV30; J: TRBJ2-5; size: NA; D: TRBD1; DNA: TGTGCCTGGAGTAGAGGGACAGGGGAAGAGACCCAGTACTTC; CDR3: CAWSRGTGEETQYF
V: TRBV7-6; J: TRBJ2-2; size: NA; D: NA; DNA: TGTGCCAGCAGCATAGGACAGAGTACCGGGGAGCTGTTTTTT; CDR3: CASSIGQSTGELFF
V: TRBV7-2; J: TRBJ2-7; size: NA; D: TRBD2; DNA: TGTGCCAGCAGCGATGGACTAGCGGCATACTACGAGCAGTACTTC; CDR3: CASSDGLAAYYEQYF
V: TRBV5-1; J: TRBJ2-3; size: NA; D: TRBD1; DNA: TGCGCCAGCAGCTTGAGGACAGGGGGGGATACGCAGTATTTT; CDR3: CASSLRTGGDTQYF
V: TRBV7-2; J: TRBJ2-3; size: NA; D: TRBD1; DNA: TGTGCCAGCAGCGGAAGGACAGGAGACACAGATACGCAGTATTTT; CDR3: CASSGRTGDTDTQYF
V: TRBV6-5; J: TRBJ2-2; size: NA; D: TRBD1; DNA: TGTGCCAGCAGGAGCCAGGGGGTCGGGGAGCTGTTTTTT; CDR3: CASRSQGVGELFF
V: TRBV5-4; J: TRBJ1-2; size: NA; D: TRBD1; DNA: TGTGCCAGCAGCCGACCACAGGGGGACTATGGCTACACCTTC; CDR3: CASSRPQGDYGYTF
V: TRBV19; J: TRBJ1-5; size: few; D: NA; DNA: TGTGCCAGTAGTATGGGGGGACGGAGCAATCAGCCCCAGCATTTT; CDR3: CASSMGGRSNQPQHF
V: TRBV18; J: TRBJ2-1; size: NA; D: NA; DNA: TGTGCCAGCTCACCACCCAGCAATGAGCAGTTCTTC; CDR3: CASSPPSNEQFF
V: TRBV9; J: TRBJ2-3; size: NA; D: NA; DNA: TGTGCCAGCAGCGTCCAGATGACTAGCACAGATACGCAGTATTTT; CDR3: CASSVQMTSTDTQYF
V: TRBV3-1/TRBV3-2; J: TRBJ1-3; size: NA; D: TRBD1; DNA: TGTGCCAGCAGCCAGCAGGGGGTTGGTTCTGGAAACACCATATATTTT; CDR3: CASSQQGVGSGNTIYF
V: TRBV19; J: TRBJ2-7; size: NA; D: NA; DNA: TGTGCCAGTAGTGCCCGACAGACCTACTACGAGCAGTACTTC; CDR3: CASSARQTYYEQYF
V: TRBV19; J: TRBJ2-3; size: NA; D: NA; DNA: TGTGCCAGTAGTATCAGGTCAGATACGCAGTATTTT; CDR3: CASSIRSDTQYF